The 9 T cell receptor beta chains listed next were all sequenced from one sample in a study of a mutant IDH1 vaccine in newly diagnosed glioma. TCRdb's table, derived via immunoSEQ multiplex PCR, lists solely in-frame clones and lacks some. The data show some 38,000 clones, about 75% seen once. Time point here: week 47, end of study. A single vaccine dose contained 300 ug of mutant IDH1 20-mer peptide, and topical imiquimod was used with it. These TCRs are of unknown antigen specificity. This specimen consisted of PBMCs, obtained from a glioma patient whose treatment included an IDH1 peptide vaccine. The receptors come from a man in his forties or fifties with glioma.

Only a few counts were recorded for this clone. The V gene is TRBV2, the J gene TRBJ1-2, with 7 bases aligning to TRBD1. The J segment lost 8 bases and the V segment lost 1 base, leaving 7 bases of the junction unmatched. CDR3 length equals 14 residues. From germline, CDR1 is SNHLY and CDR2 FYNNEI. The CDR3 spells CASSEGTGLRGYTF. In DNA form, the CDR3 reads TGTGCCAGCAGTGAAGGGACAGGATTAAGGGGCTACACCTTC.

With respect to this clone: One end of the junction does not line up with germline, which may come from a read error. Other DNA sequences in the sample encode the same CDR3. This sequence joins TRBV10-2 and TRBJ1-1; D may be TRBD1 (5 bases). Germline V gene sequence: CDR1 WSHSY, CDR2 SAAADI. CDR3 length equals 15 residues. This CDR3 reads CASRGRQSGTFEAFF. In DNA form, the CDR3 reads TGTGCCAGCAGAGGCCGACAATCTGGGACGTTTGAAGCTTTCTTT.

This chain links TRBV14 with TRBJ2-1; no definite D call. CDR1 is SGHDN, CDR2 FVKESK, per germline. With 0 bases removed from V and 9 bases from J, the gap between germline ends came to 15 bases. The CDR3 runs 15 residues. The CDR3 DNA sequence: TGTGCCAGCAGCCAAGATATCTTTGCTTCGGGTGAGCAGTTCTTC. It is translated as CASSQDIFASGEQFF.

The chain employs TRBV5-8 and TRBJ1-2; the match to TRBD1 covers 7 bases. V dropped 4 bases and J dropped 10; count of bases not matched to a gene: 19. CDR3 length equals 16 residues. Germline loops: CDR1 SGHTS, CDR2 YDEGEE. This CDR3 is CASSPRDRGDREFYTF. The CDR3 DNA is TGTGCCAGCAGCCCGAGGGATCGGGGGGACAGAGAATTCTACACCTTC.

This chain uses TRBV6-5 with TRBJ1-5, with D uncertain. Germline values: CDR1 MNHEY, CDR2 SVGAGI. V was trimmed by 4 bases and J by 0 bases, leaving 1 base between them. This CDR3 is built from 12 residues. The CDR3: CASSFSNQPQHF. The CDR3 bases are TGTGCCAGCAGTTTTAGCAATCAGCCCCAGCATTTT.

This chain connects TRBV7-2 to TRBJ1-1; no clear D. Germline assignment: CDR1 SGHTA and CDR2 FQGNSA. Trimming stripped 3 bases from V and 8 bases from J, with 10 bases between. The CDR3 consists of 12 residues. The CDR3 spells CASSFPGREAFF. The DNA for the CDR3 is TGTGCCAGCAGCTTCCCGGGGAGAGAAGCTTTCTTT. The full variable domain, completed using reference TRBV7-2 and TRBJ1-1, is GAGVSQSPSNKVTEKGKDVELRCDPISGHTALYWYRQSLGQGLEFLIYFQGNSAPDKSGLPSDRFSAERTGGSVSTLTIQRTQQEDSAVYLCASSFPGREAFFGQGTRLTVV.

This chain uses TRBV11-3 with TRBJ2-1, with 7 bases that match TRBD1. The J segment lost 2 bases and the V segment lost 5 bases, leaving 12 bases of the junction unmatched. CDR3 length: 17 residues. Germline V gene lookup returns CDR1 SGHNT and CDR2 YENEEA. CDR3 sequence: CASSQVRDSQAYNEQFF. The CDR3 nucleotides read TGTGCCAGCAGCCAAGTTCGGGACAGCCAAGCCTACAATGAGCAGTTCTTC.

There are a few counts of this clone. This rearrangement joins TRBV7-6 to TRBJ1-1, with D maybe TRBD1 (5 bases). The CDR3 spans 14 residues. Trimming stripped 6 bases from V and 0 bases from J, with 11 bases between. Per germline, CDR1 SGHVS and CDR2 FNYEAQ. CDR3 loop: CASSRDGLNTEAFF. The CDR3 bases are TGTGCCAGCAGTAGGGACGGCCTGAACACTGAAGCTTTCTTT.

V gene TRBV7-8 combines with J gene TRBJ2-3; either TRBD1 or TRBD2 may supply D (5 bases each). Deletions cut 4 bases from V and 5 bases from J, with 10 bases between. This CDR3 spans 13 amino acids. Germline V lookup: CDR1 SGHVS, CDR2 FQNEAQ. CDR3 region: CASSSRGVDTQYF. The CDR3, as DNA: TGTGCCAGCAGCTCCAGAGGGGTAGATACGCAGTATTTT.